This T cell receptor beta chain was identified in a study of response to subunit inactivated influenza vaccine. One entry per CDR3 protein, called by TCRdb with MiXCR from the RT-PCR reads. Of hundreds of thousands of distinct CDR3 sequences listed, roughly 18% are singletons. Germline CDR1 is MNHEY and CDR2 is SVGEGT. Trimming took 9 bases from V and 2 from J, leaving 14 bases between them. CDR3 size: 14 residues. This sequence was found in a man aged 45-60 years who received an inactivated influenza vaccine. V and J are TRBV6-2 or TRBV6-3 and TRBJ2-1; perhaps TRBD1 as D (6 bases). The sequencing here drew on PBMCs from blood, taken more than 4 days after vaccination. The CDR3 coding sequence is TGTGCCAGTGGGGGCAGCTCTGCCTACAATGAGCAGTTCTTC. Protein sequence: CASGGSSAYNEQFF.